These 29 T cell receptor beta chains came from one sample sequenced in a study of human T cells and chemical hapten exposure. Time point here: patch test 3, about 24 weeks after DPC sensitization. The treatment denotes: therapeutic diphenylcyclopropenone sensitization with weekly scalp DPC. TCRdb reprocessed the RACE reads via MiXCR and lists one record per CDR3 protein. The sample contains about 160,000 distinct CDR3 sequences, roughly a quarter of which appear only once. The sequenced sample was whole blood, obtained in connection with sensitization to the hapten diphenylcyclopropenone (DPC). The receptors come from a woman aged 18-29 years with alopecia areata. Some clones in this sample may be carry-over from other donors' samples.

Only a few counts were recorded for this clonotype. This chain uses TRBV5-1 with TRBJ2-5; D possibly uses TRBD1 or TRBD2 (5 bases each). V was trimmed by 1 base and J by 0 bases, leaving 10 bases between them. Germline CDR1 and CDR2: SGHRS and YFSETQ. The CDR3 covers 15 residues. CDR3 sequence: CASSLSRGDQETQYF. As DNA, the CDR3 is TGCGCCAGCAGCTTGTCACGAGGGGACCAAGAGACCCAGTACTTC. Filled out from reference TRBV5-1 and TRBJ2-5, the complete variable domain reads KAGVTQTPRYLIKTRGQQVTLSCSPISGHRSVSWYQQTPGQGLQFLFEYFSETQRNKGNFPGRFSGRQFSNSRSEMNVSTLELGDSALYLCASSLSRGDQETQYFGPGTRLLVL.

The V gene is TRBV2, the J gene TRBJ2-5; 10 positions agree with TRBD2. The CDR3 extends over 16 amino acids. Germline lookup yields CDR1 SNHLY and CDR2 FYNNEI. Trimming at V came to 5 bases and at J to 2 bases, leaving 8 bases not matched to a gene. In nucleotides, the CDR3 is TGTGCCAGCAGTCACTTAGCGGGGGGCCTTCAAGAGACCCAGTACTTC. Protein: CASSHLAGGLQETQYF. Variable domain in full (rest from reference TRBV2 and TRBJ2-5): EPEVTQTPSHQVTQMGQEVILRCVPISNHLYFYWYRQILGQKVEFLVSFYNNEISEKSEIFDDQFSVERPDGSNFTLKIRSTKLEDSAMYFCASSHLAGGLQETQYFGPGTRLLVL.

Details on this clonotype: An end of the junction does not agree with germline; a read error may underlie this. The chain employs TRBV25-1 and TRBJ2-1; 8 positions match TRBD2. The CDR3 runs to 11 residues. CDR1 is MGHDK, CDR2 SYGVNS, per germline. In DNA, the CDR3 is TGTGCCAGCACAAGGGCGGGAGGTATGGTCTTC. It translates to CASTRAGGMVF. Full variable domain (remainder filled in from reference TRBV25-1 and TRBJ2-1): EADIYQTPRYLVIGTGKKITLECSQTMGHDKMYWYQQDPGMELHLIHYSYGVNSTEKGDLSSESTVSRIRTEHFPLTLESARPSHTSQYLCASTRAGGMVFGPGTRLTVL.

This sequence joins TRBV7-9 and TRBJ2-5; TRBD1 might be the D (6 bases). There are 12 residues in the CDR3. V gave up 7 bases and J gave up 5 bases, with 11 bases separating them. The germline V gene encodes CDR1 SEHNR and CDR2 FQNEAQ (reference sequence). Here the CDR3 reads CASTRGVETQYF. CDR3 bases: TGTGCCAGCACCAGGGGAGTTGAGACCCAGTACTTC.

The chain links TRBV6-5 to TRBJ1-5, with 7 bases aligning to TRBD1. Germline V gene lookup returns CDR1 MNHEY and CDR2 SVGAGI. V dropped 6 bases and J dropped 2; count of bases not matched to a gene: 7. The length of the CDR3 is 15 residues. The CDR3 DNA sequence: TGTGCCAGCAGCCCGACAGGGACTGGCAATCAGCCCCAGCATTTT. It codes for CASSPTGTGNQPQHF.

This rearrangement joins TRBV2 to TRBJ2-7; weak D call: TRBD1 (6 bases). The germline V gene has CDR1 SNHLY and CDR2 FYNNEI. This CDR3 comprises 16 residues. V shed 5 bases and J shed 2 bases, with 19 bases lying between them. CDR3 region: CASSSSGTKPPYEQYF. Here the CDR3 DNA reads TGTGCCAGCAGTTCGTCCGGGACAAAGCCCCCCTACGAGCAGTACTTC.

This rearrangement joins TRBV20-1 to TRBJ1-5; tentatively, D is TRBD1 (6 bases). The V gene's germline CDR1 is DFQATT and CDR2 SNEGSKA (reference sequence). The CDR3 has 14 residues. V was pared by 5 bases and J by 0 bases, with 11 bases between. The CDR3: CSAAGQNSNQPQHF. The CDR3 nucleotides read TGCAGTGCTGCCGGACAGAATAGCAATCAGCCCCAGCATTTT.

This clonotype was seen a handful of times. V is TRBV4-1 and J is TRBJ2-1; 7 bases are shared with TRBD1. This CDR3 has 15 amino acids. Looked up from germline, CDR1 is MGHRA and CDR2 is YSYEKL. Trimming removed 2 bases from V and 4 bases from J; junction bases left unmatched: 5. The CDR3 sequence: CASSQYPGGYNEQFF. As DNA, the CDR3 is TGCGCCAGCAGCCAATATCCAGGGGGATACAATGAGCAGTTCTTC.

J is TRBJ2-7 and V is TRBV4-1; 8 nucleotides line up with TRBD2. CDR1 and CDR2 (germline): MGHRA, YSYEKL. Trimming took 1 base from V and 2 from J; bases not matched to a gene: 4. CDR3 length equals 15 residues. CDR3 in amino acids: CASSQVNSGAYEQYF. CDR3 nucleotide sequence: TGCGCCAGCAGCCAAGTGAATAGCGGGGCCTACGAGCAGTACTTC.

Only a few counts were recorded for this clonotype. The chain is built from TRBV11-1 and TRBJ1-2; 9 nucleotides agree with TRBD1. Germline V gives CDR1 SGHAT, CDR2 FQDESV (reference sequence). V shed 6 bases and J 2 bases; nucleotides not matched to a gene: 4. CDR3 size: 14 residues. The CDR3 DNA reads TGTGCCAGCAGGGGGACAGGGCGAAACTATGGCTACACCTTC. Translated, it gives CASRGTGRNYGYTF.

The chain joins TRBV29-1 to TRBJ2-7; 10 nucleotides agree with TRBD1. Trimming cost V 6 bases and J 2 bases; bases outside gene matches: 4. The germline gives CDR1 SQVTM, CDR2 ANQGSEA. This CDR3 spans 13 amino acids. CDR3 sequence: CSVRTGGTYEQYF. For the CDR3, the DNA is TGCAGCGTCCGGACAGGGGGGACCTACGAGCAGTACTTC.

This clonotype is a singleton in its sample. CDR3 loop: CASGDRPGIQYF. The DNA for the CDR3 is TGTGCCAGCGGGGACCGCCCTGGCATTCAGTACTTC. The chain employs TRBV7-8 and TRBJ2-4, with D perhaps assigned TRBD1 or TRBD2 (5 bases each). The V and J ends lost 8 bases and 9 bases respectively, with 14 bases between them. Germline V lookup: CDR1 SGHVS, CDR2 FQNEAQ. CDR3 size: 12 residues.

This clonotype was seen more than once but under ten times. This chain connects TRBV9 to TRBJ1-6, with D unresolved. This CDR3 contains 14 residues. The germline V gene has CDR1 SGDLS and CDR2 YYNGEE. With 1 base removed from V and 5 bases from J, the gap between germline ends came to 7 bases. The CDR3 loop reads CASSVMTDNSPLHF. The CDR3 DNA follows: TGTGCCAGCAGCGTAATGACGGATAATTCACCCCTCCACTTT. The variable domain in full, with the rest retrieved from reference TRBV9 and TRBJ1-6, is DSGVTQTPKHLITATGQRVTLRCSPRSGDLSVYWYQQSLDQGLQFLIQYYNGEERAKGNILERFSAQQFPDLHSELNLSSLELGDSALYFCASSVMTDNSPLHFGNGTRLTVT.

This clonotype has a handful of counts. The chain employs TRBV6-1 and TRBJ1-2; 9 bases match TRBD1. J was trimmed by 5 bases and V by 1 base; bases with no gene match: 5. CDR3 length: 15 residues. Germline V CDR1 and CDR2: MNHNS, SASEGT. This CDR3 is CASSEVQGARYGYTF. The CDR3 bases are TGTGCCAGCAGTGAAGTACAGGGGGCTAGATATGGCTACACCTTC.

This clonotype was seen only a few times. The chain employs TRBV29-1 and TRBJ2-7; D is undetermined. V lost 4 bases and J 7 bases, leaving 14 bases between the germline ends. CDR1 is SQVTM, CDR2 ANQGSEA, per germline. The CDR3 is 12 residues long. The CDR3 nucleotides are TGCAGCGTTGCCCCCGGGCCGAGGGAGCAGTACTTC. Residues: CSVAPGPREQYF.

The chain combines TRBV9 with TRBJ2-5; D is undetermined. This CDR3 region has 15 residues. The germline CDR1 and CDR2 sequences are SGDLS and YYNGEE. V dropped 0 bases and J dropped 2 bases, with 11 bases sitting between them. The DNA for the CDR3 is TGTGCCAGCAGCGTAGTTTCAACGGCTCAAGAGACCCAGTACTTC. This gives the protein CASSVVSTAQETQYF.

This clonotype turned up a few times. This sequence joins TRBV25-1 and TRBJ2-1; TRBD2 matches at 7 bases. Looked up from germline, CDR1 is MGHDK and CDR2 is SYGVNS. This CDR3 has 13 amino acids. J was trimmed by 7 bases and V by 6 bases; bases with no gene match: 6. In DNA form, the CDR3 reads TGTGCCAGCAGGGGGAGGGCCGAGAATGAGCAGTTCTTC. It specifies CASRGRAENEQFF.

V is TRBV3-1 and J is TRBJ2-7; the D gene is possibly TRBD2 (5 bases). Germline CDR1 and CDR2: LGHDT and YNNKEL (reference sequence). Trimming stripped 3 bases from V and 2 bases from J, with 11 bases between. The CDR3 extends over 14 amino acids. CDR3 loop: CASSHPGETYEQYF. The CDR3 region has the DNA TGTGCCAGCAGCCACCCCGGGGAAACCTACGAGCAGTACTTC.

V is TRBV7-9 and J is TRBJ1-1, with D possibly TRBD1 on 6 matching bases. The V and J ends lost 1 base and 10 bases respectively, with 10 bases between them. Germline CDR1 SEHNR, CDR2 FQNEAQ (reference sequence). The CDR3 sequence is 12 residues long. CDR3 protein: CASSLGGGGAFF. In DNA, the CDR3 is TGTGCCAGCAGCTTAGGAGGGGGGGGAGCTTTCTTT.

The rearrangement joins TRBV4-1 to TRBJ2-3; no definite D call. CDR3 length: 14 amino acids. Germline-derived CDR1 and CDR2 are MGHRA and YSYEKL. V lost 2 bases and J lost 0, with 6 bases in between. CDR3 in amino acids: CASSQIRSTDTQYF. The DNA of the CDR3 is TGCGCCAGCAGCCAAATCAGAAGCACAGATACGCAGTATTTT.

The rearrangement links TRBV4-3 to TRBJ2-1; possibly TRBD1 for D (5 bases). The CDR3 runs 13 residues. V lost 4 bases, J lost 4 bases, and 8 bases lay in between. Germline values: CDR1 LGHNA, CDR2 YSLEER. The CDR3 reads CASSLYRYNEQFF. The DNA of the CDR3 is TGCGCCAGCAGCCTTTACAGGTACAATGAGCAGTTCTTC.

The V and J genes are TRBV20-1 and TRBJ1-5, with D unclear. Germline CDR1 reads DFQATT; CDR2 reads SNEGSKA (reference sequence). The CDR3 spans 16 residues. Between the trimmed V and J ends, which lost 0 bases and 2 bases, there was a span of 14 bases. The CDR3 region is CSARDSISYGNQPQHF. CDR3 in DNA: TGCAGTGCTAGAGATTCGATCAGCTATGGCAATCAGCCCCAGCATTTT.

The V and J genes are TRBV4-2 and TRBJ1-5; D is possibly TRBD1 (6 bases). Germline CDR1 and CDR2: LGHNA and YNFKEQ. The germline V and J ends were trimmed by 5 bases and 3 bases, with 17 bases remaining between them. This CDR3 contains 16 residues. The CDR3 nucleotides are TGTGCCAGCAGCTCGTGGACAGACGGGCCCAATCAGCCCCAGCATTTT. Translating gives CASSSWTDGPNQPQHF.

The rearrangement uses TRBV29-1 and TRBJ1-4, with TRBD1 matching over 8 bases. The junction had 6 bases not matched to a gene; V was cut back by 2 bases and J by 4 bases. Germline-derived CDR1 and CDR2 are SQVTM and ANQGSEA. The CDR3 is 15 residues long. CDR3 sequence: CSVERTGTNNEKLFF. DNA for the CDR3: TGCAGCGTTGAAAGGACAGGGACGAATAATGAAAAACTGTTTTTT. Using reference TRBV29-1 and TRBJ1-4 for the parts outside the CDR3, the full variable domain is SAVISQKPSRDICQRGTSLTIQCQVDSQVTMMFWYRQQPGQSLTLIATANQGSEATYESGFVIDKFPISRPNLTFSTLTVSNMSPEDSSIYLCSVERTGTNNEKLFFGSGTQLSVL.

The chain recombines TRBV9 with TRBJ2-2; TRBD2 aligns across 11 bases. From germline, CDR1 is SGDLS and CDR2 YYNGEE. J was trimmed by 8 bases and V by 2 bases; bases with no gene match: 2. The CDR3 covers 14 residues. CDR3 DNA sequence: TGTGCCAGCAGCGTCCGGACTAGCGGGGGGGAGCTGTTTTTT. It translates to CASSVRTSGGELFF.

The rearrangement uses TRBV11-2 and TRBJ2-1; TRBD2 is a possible D gene (6 bases). Trimming removed 3 bases from V and 5 bases from J, with 14 bases in between. The CDR3 is made up of 15 amino acids. Germline V gives CDR1 SGHAT, CDR2 FQNNGV. This chain's CDR3 is CASSLFVGEDNEQFF. The CDR3 coding sequence is TGTGCCAGCAGCTTGTTCGTTGGGGAGGACAATGAGCAGTTCTTC.

The V call is TRBV20-1, the J call TRBJ2-1, with D possibly being TRBD2 (5 bases). Between the trimmed V and J ends, which lost 3 bases and 15 bases, there was a span of 9 bases. Germline V gene lookup returns CDR1 DFQATT and CDR2 SNEGSKA (reference sequence). The CDR3 loop spans 9 amino acids. CDR3 in amino acids: CSARRVGFF. The CDR3 bases are TGCAGTGCTAGGAGGGTAGGGTTCTTC.

The CDR3 DNA reads TGCGCCAGCAGTGAGTCGAAAAGGGGTGAGCAGTTCTTC. Amino acid sequence: CASSESKRGEQFF. This rearrangement joins TRBV10-2 to TRBJ2-1; weak D call: TRBD1 (5 bases). CDR1 and CDR2 (germline): WSHSY, SAAADI. The CDR3 loop spans 13 amino acids. Trimming shortened V by 0 bases and J by 9 bases, and 9 bases separated the two germline ends.

This clonotype was counted between two and nine times. The chain employs TRBV9 and TRBJ2-3; unclear D gene. V lost 1 base to trimming and J lost 2 bases, with 5 bases between them. This CDR3 has 13 amino acids. The germline CDR1 and CDR2 sequences are SGDLS and YYNGEE. The CDR3 nucleotides are TGTGCCAGCAGCGTATCCCTCACAGATACGCAGTATTTT. Protein sequence: CASSVSLTDTQYF.